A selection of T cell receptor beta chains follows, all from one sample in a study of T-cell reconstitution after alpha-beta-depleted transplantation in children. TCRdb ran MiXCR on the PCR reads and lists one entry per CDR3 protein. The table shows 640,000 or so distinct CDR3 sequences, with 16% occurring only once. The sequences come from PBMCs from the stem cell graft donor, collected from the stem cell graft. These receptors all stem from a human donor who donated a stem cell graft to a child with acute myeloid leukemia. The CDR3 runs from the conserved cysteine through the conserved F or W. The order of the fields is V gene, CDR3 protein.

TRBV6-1	CASSPTRQGGKNIQYF
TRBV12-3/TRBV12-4	CASSFSTLSYEQYF
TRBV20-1	CSAGDRGSSSYNEQFF
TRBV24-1	CATSMTGDGYTF
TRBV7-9	CASSRDRGIHEQYF
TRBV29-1	CSFVNTDTQYF
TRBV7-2	CASSLTGAADTQYF
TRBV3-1	CACSDDRDSRLSGANVLTF
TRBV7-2	CASSLVTGPNTEAFF
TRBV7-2	CASSLRGLAGELFF
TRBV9	CASSVRGTYGYTF
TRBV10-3	CAIREGTDQPQHF
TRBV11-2	CASSLEGAFLRGNYGYTF
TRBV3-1	CASSSLRSSYNEQFF
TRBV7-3	CASSRAGGGSKETQYF
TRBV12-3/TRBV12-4	CASSLGQGRDTEAFF
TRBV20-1	CSARGSGETQYF
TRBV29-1	CSVAPSGGSTDTQYF
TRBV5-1	CASSPGQANTGELFF
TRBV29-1	CSVIPSGVNQPQHF
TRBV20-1	CSASPLRDRGNQPQHF
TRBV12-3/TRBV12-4	CASRLTVSNEQFF
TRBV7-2	CASSLTAGVLAETQYF
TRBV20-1	CSARRPDYGYTF
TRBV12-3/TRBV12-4	CASRKDGINQPQHF
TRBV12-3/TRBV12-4	CASSRLRGQGVNTEAFF
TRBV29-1	CSASPPGGEKLFF
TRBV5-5	CASSSITGGNEQFF
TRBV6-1	CASSEGQGRQPQHF
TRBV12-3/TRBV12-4	CASSFSGETKNIQYF
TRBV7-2	CASSLGSARSSYEQYF
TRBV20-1	CSATGKPYGYTF
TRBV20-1	CSARDQGSASTEAFF
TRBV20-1	CSARDNRGEGEKLFF
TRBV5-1	CASSLALQLNEKLFF
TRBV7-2	CASSRPPAHHEKLFF
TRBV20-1	CSATEFNEKLFF
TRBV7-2	CASSGHRGLDSPLHF
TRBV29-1	CSVEDLGDRNTEAFF
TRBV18	CASSPRLEVDYEQYF
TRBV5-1	CASSFTGDRNTEAFF
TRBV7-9	CASGKNPGTRQETQYF
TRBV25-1	CASTNRPQGEEGYTF
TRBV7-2	CASRHGGGFVANVLTF
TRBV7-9	CASSLGERINEKLFF
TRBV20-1	CSARRLAGWEAQYF
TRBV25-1	CASSDARQGDYGYTF
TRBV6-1	CASRDRVDSGNTIYF
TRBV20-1	CSASDQGPYNSPLHF
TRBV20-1	CSAKSDRSYEQYF
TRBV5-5	CASISEDMNTEAFF
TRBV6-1	CASSRGLETEAFF
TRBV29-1	CSASQDRDYEQYF
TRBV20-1	CSASQTGFGSPLHF
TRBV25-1	CASSEGGEIGEKLFF
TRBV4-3	CASSQEAPDNTNTGELFF
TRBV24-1	CATSDPDRGSKTQYF
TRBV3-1	CASSSADQPQHF